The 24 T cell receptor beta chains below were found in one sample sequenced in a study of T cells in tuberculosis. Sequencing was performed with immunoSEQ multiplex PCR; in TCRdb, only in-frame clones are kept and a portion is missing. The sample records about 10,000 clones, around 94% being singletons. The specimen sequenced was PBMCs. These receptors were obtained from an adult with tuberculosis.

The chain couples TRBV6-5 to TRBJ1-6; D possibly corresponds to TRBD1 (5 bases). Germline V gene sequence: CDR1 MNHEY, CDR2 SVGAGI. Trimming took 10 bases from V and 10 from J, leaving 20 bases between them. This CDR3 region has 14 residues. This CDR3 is CATCLGQEGSPLHF. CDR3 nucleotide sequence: TGTGCCACCTGCCTCGGACAAGAAGGCTCACCCCTCCACTTT.

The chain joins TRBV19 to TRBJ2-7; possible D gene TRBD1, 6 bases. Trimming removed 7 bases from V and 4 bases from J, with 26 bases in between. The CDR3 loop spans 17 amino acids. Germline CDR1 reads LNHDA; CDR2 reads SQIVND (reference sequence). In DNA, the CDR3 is TGTGCCAGTAACATTTACCAGGACAGTGCTCTGGAGTACGAGCAGTACTTC. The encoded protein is CASNIYQDSALEYEQYF.

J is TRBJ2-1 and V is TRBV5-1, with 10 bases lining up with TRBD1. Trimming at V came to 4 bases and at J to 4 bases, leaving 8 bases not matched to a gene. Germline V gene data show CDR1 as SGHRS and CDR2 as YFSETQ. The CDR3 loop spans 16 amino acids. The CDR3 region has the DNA TGCGCCAGCAGCGGGACAGGGGATAGAGATTACAATGAGCAGTTCTTC. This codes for CASSGTGDRDYNEQFF.

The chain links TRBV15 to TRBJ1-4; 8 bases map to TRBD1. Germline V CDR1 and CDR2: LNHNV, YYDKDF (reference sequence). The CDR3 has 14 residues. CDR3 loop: CATGQGTTNEKLFF. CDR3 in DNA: TGTGCTACTGGACAGGGAACAACTAATGAAAAACTGTTTTTT.

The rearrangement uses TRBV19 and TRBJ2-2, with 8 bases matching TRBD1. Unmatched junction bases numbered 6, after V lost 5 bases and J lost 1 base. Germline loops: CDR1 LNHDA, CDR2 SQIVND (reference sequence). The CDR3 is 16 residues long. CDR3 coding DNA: TGTGCCAGTAGTGTGGGACAGGAGAAGAACACCGGGGAGCTGTTTTTT. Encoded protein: CASSVGQEKNTGELFF.

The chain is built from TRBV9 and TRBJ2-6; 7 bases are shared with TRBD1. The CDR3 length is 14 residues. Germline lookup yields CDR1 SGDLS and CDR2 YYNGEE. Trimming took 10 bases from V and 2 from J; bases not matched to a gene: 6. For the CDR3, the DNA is TGTGCCTCTAACAGGGGCGCTGGGGCCAACGTCCTGACTTTC. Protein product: CASNRGAGANVLTF.

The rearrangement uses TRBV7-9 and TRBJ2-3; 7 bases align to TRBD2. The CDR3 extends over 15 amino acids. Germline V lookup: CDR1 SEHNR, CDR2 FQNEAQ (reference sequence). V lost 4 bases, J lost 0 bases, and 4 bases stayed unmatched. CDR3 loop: CASSSSGTSTDTQYF. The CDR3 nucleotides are TGTGCCAGCAGCTCCAGCGGGACTAGCACAGATACGCAGTATTTT.

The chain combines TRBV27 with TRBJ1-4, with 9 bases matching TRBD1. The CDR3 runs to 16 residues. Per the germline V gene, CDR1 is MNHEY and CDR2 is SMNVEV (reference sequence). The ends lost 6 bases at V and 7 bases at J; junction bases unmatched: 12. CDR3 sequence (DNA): TGTGCCAGCAGCCCTGGCAACAGGGGGCACCCTGAAAAACTGTTTTTT. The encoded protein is CASSPGNRGHPEKLFF. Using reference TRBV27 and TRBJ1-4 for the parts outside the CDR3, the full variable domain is EAQVTQNPRYLITVTGKKLTVTCSQNMNHEYMSWYRQDPGLGLRQIYYSMNVEVTDKGDVPEGYKVSRKEKRNFPLILESPSPNQTSLYFCASSPGNRGHPEKLFFGSGTQLSVL.

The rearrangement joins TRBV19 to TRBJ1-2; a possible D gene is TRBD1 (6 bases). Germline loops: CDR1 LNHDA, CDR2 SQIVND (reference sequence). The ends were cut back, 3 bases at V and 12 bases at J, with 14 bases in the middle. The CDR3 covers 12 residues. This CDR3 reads CASSIGFGDNTF. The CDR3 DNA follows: TGTGCCAGTAGTATTGGGTTCGGGGACAACACCTTC. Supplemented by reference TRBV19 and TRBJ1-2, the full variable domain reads DGGITQSPKYLFRKEGQNVTLSCEQNLNHDAMYWYRQDPGQGLRLIYYSQIVNDFQKGDIAEGYSVSREKKESFPLTVTSAQKNPTAFYLCASSIGFGDNTFGSGTRLTVV.

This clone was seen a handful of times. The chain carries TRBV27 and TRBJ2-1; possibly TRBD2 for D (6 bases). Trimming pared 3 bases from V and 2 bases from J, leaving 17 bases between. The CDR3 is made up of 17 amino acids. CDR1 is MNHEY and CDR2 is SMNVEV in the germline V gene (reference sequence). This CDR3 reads CASSLVFGLATYNEQFF. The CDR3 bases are TGTGCCAGCAGTTTGGTCTTCGGGCTAGCGACCTACAATGAGCAGTTCTTC.

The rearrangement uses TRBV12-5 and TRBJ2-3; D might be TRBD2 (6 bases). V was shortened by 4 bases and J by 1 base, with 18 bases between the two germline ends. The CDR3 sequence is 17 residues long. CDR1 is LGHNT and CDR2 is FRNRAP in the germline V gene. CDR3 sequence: CASGSAGPSERTDTQYF. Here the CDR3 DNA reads TGTGCTAGTGGTTCCGCGGGACCCTCGGAACGCACAGATACGCAGTATTTT.

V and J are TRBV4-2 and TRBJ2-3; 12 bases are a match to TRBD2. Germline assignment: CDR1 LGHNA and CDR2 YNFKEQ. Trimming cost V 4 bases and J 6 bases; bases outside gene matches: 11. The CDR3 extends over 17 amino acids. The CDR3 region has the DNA TGTGCCAGCAGCCCTAGGACTAGCGGGACTTCAAGGGATACGCAGTATTTT. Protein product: CASSPRTSGTSRDTQYF.

The chain's CDR3 is CAVLAMEGTGELFF. CDR3 bases: TGCGCCGTACTTGCAATGGAGGGGACCGGGGAGCTGTTTTTT. The chain joins TRBV10-2 to TRBJ2-2; TRBD2 is a possible D gene (6 bases). The germline V and J ends were trimmed by 11 bases and 5 bases, with 18 bases remaining between them. In germline, CDR1 is WSHSY, CDR2 SAAADI. There are 14 residues in the CDR3.

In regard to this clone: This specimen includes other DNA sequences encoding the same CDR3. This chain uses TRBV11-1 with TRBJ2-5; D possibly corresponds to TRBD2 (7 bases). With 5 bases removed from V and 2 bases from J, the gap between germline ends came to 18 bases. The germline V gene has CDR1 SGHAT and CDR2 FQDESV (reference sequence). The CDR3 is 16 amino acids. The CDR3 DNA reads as TGTGCCAGCAGCCGCCGACGGGGGGCAGGGCAAGAGACCCAGTACTTC. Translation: CASSRRRGAGQETQYF. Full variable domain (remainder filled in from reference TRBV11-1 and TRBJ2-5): EAEVAQSPRYKITEKSQAVAFWCDPISGHATLYWYRQILGQGPELLVQFQDESVVDDSQLPKDRFSAERLKGVDSTLKIQPAELGDSAMYLCASSRRRGAGQETQYFGPGTRLLVL.

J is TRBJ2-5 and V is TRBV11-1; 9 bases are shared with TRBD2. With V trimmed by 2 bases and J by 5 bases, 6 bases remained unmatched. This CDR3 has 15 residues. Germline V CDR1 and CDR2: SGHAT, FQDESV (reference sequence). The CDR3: CASSLIAGVFETQYF. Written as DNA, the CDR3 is TGTGCCAGCAGCTTAATAGCGGGGGTTTTTGAGACCCAGTACTTC.

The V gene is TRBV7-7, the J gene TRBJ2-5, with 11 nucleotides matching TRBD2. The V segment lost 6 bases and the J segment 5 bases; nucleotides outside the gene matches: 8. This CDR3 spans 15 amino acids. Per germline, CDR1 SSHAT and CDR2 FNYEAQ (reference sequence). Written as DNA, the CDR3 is TGTGCCAGCAGTAATAGCGGGGGGGCCTCGGAGACCCAGTACTTC. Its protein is CASSNSGGASETQYF. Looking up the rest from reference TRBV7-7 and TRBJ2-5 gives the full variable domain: GAGVSQSPRYKVTKRGQDVTLRCDPISSHATLYWYQQALGQGPEFLTYFNYEAQPDKSGLPSDRFSAERPEGSISTLTIQRTEQRDSAMYRCASSNSGGASETQYFGPGTRLLVL.

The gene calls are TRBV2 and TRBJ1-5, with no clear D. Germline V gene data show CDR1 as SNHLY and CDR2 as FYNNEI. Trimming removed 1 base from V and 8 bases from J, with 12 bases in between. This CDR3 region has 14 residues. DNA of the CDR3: TGTGCCAGCAGTGAAGGGGAAAGCGGCGAGCCCCAGCATTTT. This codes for CASSEGESGEPQHF.

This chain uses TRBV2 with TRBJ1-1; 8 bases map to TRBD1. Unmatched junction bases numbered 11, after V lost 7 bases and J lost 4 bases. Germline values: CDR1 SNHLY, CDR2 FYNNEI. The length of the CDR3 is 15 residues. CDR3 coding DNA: TGTGCCAGCACCCTTTCAGGGGGCGCTTTCACTGAAGCTTTCTTT. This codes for CASTLSGGAFTEAFF.

The CDR3 region has the DNA TGTGCCAGCAGCTTATTGTCTAGCGGGAGGGGCGAGCAGTACTTC. It translates to CASSLLSSGRGEQYF. The genes are TRBV7-9 and TRBJ2-7; 12 nucleotides line up with TRBD2. V was clipped by 2 bases and J by 6 bases; unmatched bases: 5. From germline, CDR1 is SEHNR and CDR2 FQNEAQ (reference sequence). There are 15 residues in the CDR3.

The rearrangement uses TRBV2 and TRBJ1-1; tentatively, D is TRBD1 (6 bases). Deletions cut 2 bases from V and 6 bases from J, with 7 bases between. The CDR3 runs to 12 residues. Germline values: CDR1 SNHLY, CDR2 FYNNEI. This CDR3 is CASSEQGPEAFF. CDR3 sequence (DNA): TGTGCCAGCAGTGAACAGGGGCCTGAAGCTTTCTTT. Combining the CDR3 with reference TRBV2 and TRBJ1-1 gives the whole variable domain EPEVTQTPSHQVTQMGQEVILRCVPISNHLYFYWYRQILGQKVEFLVSFYNNEISEKSEIFDDQFSVERPDGSNFTLKIRSTKLEDSAMYFCASSEQGPEAFFGQGTRLTVV.

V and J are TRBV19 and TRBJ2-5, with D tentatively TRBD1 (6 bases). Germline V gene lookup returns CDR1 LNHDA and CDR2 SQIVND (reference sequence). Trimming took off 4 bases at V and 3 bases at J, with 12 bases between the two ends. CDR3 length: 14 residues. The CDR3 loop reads CASSNYGGEETQYF. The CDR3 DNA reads TGTGCCAGTAGTAATTATGGGGGCGAAGAGACCCAGTACTTC.

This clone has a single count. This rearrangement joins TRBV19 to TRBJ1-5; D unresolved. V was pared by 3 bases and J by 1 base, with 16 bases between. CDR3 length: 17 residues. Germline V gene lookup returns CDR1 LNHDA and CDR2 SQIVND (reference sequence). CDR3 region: CASSISPFGFSNQPQHF. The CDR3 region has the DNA TGTGCCAGTAGTATTTCCCCCTTCGGGTTCAGCAATCAGCCCCAGCATTTT.

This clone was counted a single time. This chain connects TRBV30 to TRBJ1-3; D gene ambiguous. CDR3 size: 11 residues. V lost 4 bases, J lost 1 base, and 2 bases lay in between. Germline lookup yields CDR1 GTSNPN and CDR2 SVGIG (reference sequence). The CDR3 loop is CAWTSGNTIYF. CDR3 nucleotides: TGTGCCTGGACATCTGGAAACACCATATATTTT.

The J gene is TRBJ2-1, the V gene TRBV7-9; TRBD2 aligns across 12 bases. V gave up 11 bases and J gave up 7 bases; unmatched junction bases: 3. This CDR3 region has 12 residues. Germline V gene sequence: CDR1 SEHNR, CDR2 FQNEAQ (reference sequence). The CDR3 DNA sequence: TGTGCCTCTAGCGGGAGGGGGAATGAGCAGTTCTTC. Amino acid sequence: CASSGRGNEQFF. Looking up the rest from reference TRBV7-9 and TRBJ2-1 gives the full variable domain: DTGVSQNPRHKITKRGQNVTFRCDPISEHNRLYWYRQTLGQGPEFLTYFQNEAQLEKSRLLSDRFSAERPKGSFSTLEIQRTEQGDSAMYLCASSGRGNEQFFGPGTRLTVL.